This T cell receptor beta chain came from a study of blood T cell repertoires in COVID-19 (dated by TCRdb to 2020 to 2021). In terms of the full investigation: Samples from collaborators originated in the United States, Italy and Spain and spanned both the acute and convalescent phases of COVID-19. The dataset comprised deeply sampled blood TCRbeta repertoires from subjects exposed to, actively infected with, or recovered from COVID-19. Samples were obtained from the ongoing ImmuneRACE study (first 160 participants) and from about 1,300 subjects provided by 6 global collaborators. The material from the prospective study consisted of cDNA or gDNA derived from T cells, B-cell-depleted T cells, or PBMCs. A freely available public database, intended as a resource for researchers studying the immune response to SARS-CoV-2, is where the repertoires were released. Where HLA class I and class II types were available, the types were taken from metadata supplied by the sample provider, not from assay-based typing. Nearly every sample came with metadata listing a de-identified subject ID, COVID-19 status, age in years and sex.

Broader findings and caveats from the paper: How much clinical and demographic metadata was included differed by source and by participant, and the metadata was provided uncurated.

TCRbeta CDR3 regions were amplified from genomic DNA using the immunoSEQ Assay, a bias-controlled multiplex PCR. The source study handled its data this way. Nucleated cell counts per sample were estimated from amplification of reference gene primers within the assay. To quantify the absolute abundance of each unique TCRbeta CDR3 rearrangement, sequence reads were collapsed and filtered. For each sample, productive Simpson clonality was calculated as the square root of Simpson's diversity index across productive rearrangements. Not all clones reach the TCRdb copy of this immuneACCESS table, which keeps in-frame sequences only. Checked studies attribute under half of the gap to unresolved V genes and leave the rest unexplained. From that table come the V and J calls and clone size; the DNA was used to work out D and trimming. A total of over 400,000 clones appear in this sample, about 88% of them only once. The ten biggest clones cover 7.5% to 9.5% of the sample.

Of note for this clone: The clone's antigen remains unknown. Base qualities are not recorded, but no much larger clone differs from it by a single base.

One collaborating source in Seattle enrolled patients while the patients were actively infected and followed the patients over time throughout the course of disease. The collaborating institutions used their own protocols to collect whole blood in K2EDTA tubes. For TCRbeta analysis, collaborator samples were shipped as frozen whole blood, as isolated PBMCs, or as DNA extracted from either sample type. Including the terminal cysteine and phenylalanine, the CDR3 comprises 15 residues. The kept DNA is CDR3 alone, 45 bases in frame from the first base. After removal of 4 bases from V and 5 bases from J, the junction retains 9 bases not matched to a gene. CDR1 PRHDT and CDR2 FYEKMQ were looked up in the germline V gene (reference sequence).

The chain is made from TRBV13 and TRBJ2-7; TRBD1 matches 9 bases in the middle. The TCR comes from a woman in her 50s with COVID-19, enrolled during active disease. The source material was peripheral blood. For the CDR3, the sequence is CASSSRTGEVHEQYF. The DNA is TGTGCCAGCAGCTCCAGGACAGGGGAGGTGCACGAGCAGTACTTC.